Following are 21 T cell receptor beta chains from one sample sequenced in a study of T cell responses to AZD1222 COVID-19 vaccine. Sequenced by immunoSEQ multiplex PCR; TCRdb stores in-frame clones only, minus some. The sample lists around 140,000 clones; around 90% were seen once. The input for sequencing was peripheral blood, taken 28 days after the second dose of the MenACWY control vaccine. These receptors came from an adult who received the MenACWY meningococcal vaccine as a control.

The rearrangement links TRBV30 to TRBJ2-1; D not resolved. Germline V gene sequence: CDR1 GTSNPN, CDR2 SVGIG (reference sequence). V was pared by 0 bases and J by 10 bases, with 10 bases between. The CDR3 runs to 12 residues. The CDR3 sequence is CAWSVLAGEQFF. DNA for the CDR3: TGTGCCTGGAGTGTTTTGGCCGGGGAGCAGTTCTTC.

This chain links TRBV11-1 with TRBJ2-7; 10 nucleotides line up with TRBD2. Trimming took 5 bases from V and 1 from J; bases not matched to a gene: 5. This CDR3 is built from 15 residues. Per germline, CDR1 SGHAT and CDR2 FQDESV (reference sequence). The DNA of the CDR3 is TGTGCCAGCAGCCATCGACTAGCGGGTTCCTACGAGCAGTACTTC. Residues: CASSHRLAGSYEQYF.

The chain links TRBV5-6 to TRBJ1-3, with unresolved D. Germline V gene data show CDR1 as SGHDT and CDR2 as YYEEEE. The CDR3 length is 16 residues. Trimming stripped 2 bases from V and 0 bases from J, with 12 bases between. The DNA for the CDR3 is TGTGCCAGCAGCTTTCAGAGACTGAACTCTGGAAACACCATATATTTT. It is translated as CASSFQRLNSGNTIYF.

This clone was observed once. This rearrangement joins TRBV5-4 to TRBJ2-3, with D possibly being TRBD2 (6 bases). CDR3 length equals 13 residues. Trimming took off 1 base at V and 6 bases at J, with 9 bases between the two ends. The germline V gene encodes CDR1 SGHNT and CDR2 YYREEE (reference sequence). The CDR3 DNA follows: TGTGCCAGCAGCTTGCTCGGAGGGGATACGCAGTATTTT. Its translation: CASSLLGGDTQYF.

The rearrangement joins TRBV3-1 (or the pseudogene TRBV3-2) to TRBJ1-6; D might be TRBD1 (5 bases). From germline, CDR1 is LGHDT and CDR2 YNNKEL (reference sequence). CDR3 size: 14 residues. Trimming shortened V by 4 bases and J by 10 bases, and 14 bases separated the two germline ends. The CDR3 region has the DNA TGTGCCAGCAGCCCGACGCCCGGGGGGTCACCCCTCCACTTT. Translated, it gives CASSPTPGGSPLHF.

The chain links TRBV9 to TRBJ2-7; 8 nucleotides match TRBD2. The germline CDR1 and CDR2 sequences are SGDLS and YYNGEE. This CDR3 region has 16 residues. V shed 4 bases and J 1 base; nucleotides not matched to a gene: 10. The CDR3 DNA reads TGTGCCAGCAGCCCCCGGGGAGCGGGGGCTTCCTACGAGCAGTACTTC. It codes for CASSPRGAGASYEQYF.

The rearrangement joins TRBV7-6 to TRBJ1-2; D ambiguous. The V end was cut by 0 bases, the J end by 5 bases, with 7 bases between. From germline, CDR1 is SGHVS and CDR2 FNYEAQ. The CDR3 runs to 13 residues. CDR3 in amino acids: CASSLAGNYGYTF. The CDR3 DNA reads TGTGCCAGCAGCTTAGCAGGTAATTATGGCTACACCTTC. The full variable domain, rest sourced from reference TRBV7-6 and TRBJ1-2, is GAGVSQSPRYKVTKRGQDVALRCDPISGHVSLYWYRQALGQGPEFLTYFNYEAQQDKSGLPNDRFSAERPEGSISTLTIQRTEQRDSAMYRCASSLAGNYGYTFGSGTRLTVV.

This chain uses TRBV5-8 with TRBJ1-1, with a tentative D call TRBD1 (5 bases). Trimming cost V 1 base and J 3 bases, with 19 bases left between them. Germline V gene sequence: CDR1 SGHTS, CDR2 YDEGEE. The CDR3 runs 17 residues. The CDR3 bases are TGTGCCAGCAGCTTGTTAGGGACCTATAATGAATACACTGAAGCTTTCTTT. The encoded protein is CASSLLGTYNEYTEAFF.

This chain links TRBV7-2 with TRBJ1-6; 8 nucleotides align to TRBD1. CDR3 length: 15 amino acids. The J segment lost 10 bases and the V segment lost 2 bases, leaving 7 bases of the junction unmatched. In germline, CDR1 is SGHTA, CDR2 FQGNSA. Written as DNA, the CDR3 is TGTGCCAGCAGCTTAAATCGCGACAGGGGATCACCCCTCCACTTT. The encoded protein is CASSLNRDRGSPLHF.

The chain couples TRBV6-2 or TRBV6-3 to TRBJ2-7; 10 bases are a match to TRBD2. The V gene's germline CDR1 is MNHEY and CDR2 SVGEGT. Trimming took 2 bases from V and 2 from J; bases not matched to a gene: 0. This CDR3 is 14 amino acids long. The chain's CDR3 is CASSYGTSAYEQYF. The CDR3 DNA sequence: TGTGCCAGCAGTTACGGGACTAGCGCCTACGAGCAGTACTTC.

The gene calls are TRBV5-4 and TRBJ2-3, with TRBD2 matching 10 bases. Germline V lookup: CDR1 SGHNT, CDR2 YYREEE (reference sequence). V was pared by 4 bases and J by 2 bases, with 7 bases of the junction left unmatched. The length of the CDR3 is 16 residues. The CDR3 sequence is CASSRRLAGITDTQYF. CDR3 coding DNA: TGTGCCAGCAGCCGTCGACTAGCGGGTATCACAGATACGCAGTATTTT.

The rearrangement uses TRBV6-5 and TRBJ1-1; 8 nucleotides agree with TRBD1. Germline loops: CDR1 MNHEY, CDR2 SVGAGI. The V and J ends lost 0 bases and 5 bases, in that order; junction bases with no gene match: 8. CDR3 size: 16 residues. CDR3 in amino acids: CASSYSRQGAETEAFF. CDR3 nucleotides: TGTGCCAGCAGTTACTCAAGGCAGGGGGCCGAAACTGAAGCTTTCTTT.

The CDR3 DNA follows: TGTGCCAGCAGCTTAAACAAGAACACCGGGGAGCTGTTTTTT. As protein: CASSLNKNTGELFF. V and J are TRBV7-9 and TRBJ2-2; the D is unclear. Trimming shortened V by 2 bases and J by 1 base, and 5 bases separated the two germline ends. The CDR3 extends over 14 amino acids. Germline V gene data show CDR1 as SEHNR and CDR2 as FQNEAQ (reference sequence).

The V gene is TRBV11-3, the J gene TRBJ2-1, with TRBD1 identical over 7 bases. The V gene's germline CDR1 is SGHNT and CDR2 YENEEA. V shed 5 bases and J 0 bases; nucleotides not matched to a gene: 4. CDR3 length: 15 residues. CDR3 loop: CASSLGQSSYNEQFF. The DNA of the CDR3 is TGTGCCAGCAGCCTGGGACAGAGCTCCTACAATGAGCAGTTCTTC.

The table lists this clone with a count of one. The gene calls are TRBV19 and TRBJ2-7; D possibly uses TRBD1 or TRBD2 (5 bases each). Germline V gives CDR1 LNHDA, CDR2 SQIVND (reference sequence). The CDR3 has 15 residues. V was shortened by 5 bases and J by 7 bases, with 21 bases between the two germline ends. This chain's CDR3 is CASSRGSAGLGEQYF. CDR3 bases: TGTGCCAGTAGTCGGGGATCGGCAGGGTTGGGGGAGCAGTACTTC.

The chain joins TRBV4-2 to TRBJ1-2; D possibly corresponds to TRBD1 (5 bases). The CDR3 contains 16 residues. Germline V gives CDR1 LGHNA, CDR2 YNFKEQ. V lost 0 bases, J lost 8 bases, and 19 bases lay in between. CDR3 sequence: CASSQEIRRGVNGYTF. The CDR3 region has the DNA TGTGCCAGCAGCCAAGAGATTCGGAGGGGCGTCAACGGCTACACCTTC.

This chain connects TRBV30 to TRBJ2-7; TRBD1 matches 8 bases. The J segment lost 3 bases and the V segment lost 3 bases, leaving 4 bases of the junction unmatched. Germline-derived CDR1 and CDR2 are GTSNPN and SVGIG (reference sequence). The CDR3 is made up of 13 amino acids. CDR3 in DNA: TGTGCCTGGAGCCGTACAGGGGGCTACGAGCAGTACTTC. It codes for CAWSRTGGYEQYF.

This chain connects TRBV3-1 (or the pseudogene TRBV3-2) to TRBJ1-1, with D unresolved. V lost 5 bases and J lost 3, with 16 bases in between. The CDR3 sequence is 15 residues long. Germline V gives CDR1 LGHDT, CDR2 YNNKEL (reference sequence). The CDR3 loop reads CASSDRLMLDTEAFF. The CDR3 nucleotides read TGTGCCAGCAGCGACCGATTGATGTTGGACACTGAAGCTTTCTTT.

The chain carries TRBV4-1 and TRBJ1-1, with D perhaps TRBD1 (6 bases). Germline CDR1 and CDR2: MGHRA and YSYEKL. Trimming cost V 2 bases and J 1 base, with 11 bases left between them. CDR3 size: 15 residues. This chain's CDR3 is CASSQTTGRNTEAFF. The CDR3 region has the DNA TGCGCCAGCAGCCAAACCACAGGGCGGAACACTGAAGCTTTCTTT.

The J gene is TRBJ1-3, the V gene TRBV5-1, with unresolved D. The germline V gene has CDR1 SGHRS and CDR2 YFSETQ. V was shortened by 0 bases and J by 4 bases, with 8 bases between the two germline ends. The CDR3 is 14 amino acids. The CDR3 nucleotides read TGCGCCAGCAGCTTGGGTTCGGACGGAAACACCATATATTTT. Its translation: CASSLGSDGNTIYF.

This chain connects TRBV2 to TRBJ2-3, with a tentative D call TRBD1 (6 bases). The V gene lost 4 bases and the J gene lost 6 bases, with 8 bases spanning the gap. The V gene's germline CDR1 is SNHLY and CDR2 FYNNEI. The CDR3 spans 12 residues. The CDR3 region is CASSGGLDTQYF. In DNA form, the CDR3 reads TGTGCCAGCAGTGGGGGGCTTGATACGCAGTATTTT.